These 9 T cell receptor beta chains were all obtained from the same sample, sequenced in a study of response to subunit inactivated influenza vaccine. TCRdb itself ran the RT-PCR reads through MiXCR, one entry per CDR3 protein. The table shows roughly 540,000 distinct CDR3 sequences, with approximately 24% occurring only once. These same records also appear under a second study, on T cells expressing NK-cell markers. Per that study: UMI-tagged 5'RACE template switching yielded the TCR beta cDNA.

Source: CD4+ T cells sorted from PBMCs, taken about 11 days after vaccination. The receptor set was obtained from a man aged 45-60 years who received an inactivated influenza vaccine.

This clonotype was observed a few times. The chain links TRBV5-5 to TRBJ2-3; D gene unclear. Trimming left V 2 bases short and J 2 bases short, with 12 bases between. This CDR3 contains 15 residues. Germline assignment: CDR1 SGHKS and CDR2 YYEKEE (reference sequence). CDR3 region: CASSLSWGSTDTQYF. For the CDR3, the DNA is TGTGCCAGCAGCTTAAGTTGGGGTTCCACAGATACGCAGTATTTT.

The J gene is TRBJ2-5, the V gene TRBV15, with 11 bases that match TRBD1. From germline, CDR1 is LNHNV and CDR2 YYDKDF (reference sequence). The V gene end was trimmed by 0 bases and the J gene end by 7 bases; junction bases not matched to a gene: 7. The CDR3 consists of 16 residues. In nucleotides, the CDR3 is TGTGCCACCAGCAGAGATCCGGGACAGGGGGTTGTGACCCAGTACTTC. As protein: CATSRDPGQGVVTQYF.

This rearrangement joins TRBV25-1 to TRBJ2-7; the D is unclear. The CDR3 runs to 12 residues. Deletions cut 4 bases from V and 2 bases from J, with 6 bases between. Germline V lookup: CDR1 MGHDK, CDR2 SYGVNS. The CDR3: CASSVGAYEQYF. In DNA, the CDR3 is TGTGCCAGCAGTGTTGGTGCCTACGAGCAGTACTTC.

This clonotype was seen more than once but under ten times. J is TRBJ1-5 and V is TRBV28; possible D gene TRBD1, 6 bases. Germline assignment: CDR1 MDHEN and CDR2 SYDVKM. The CDR3 has 13 residues. Deletions cut 7 bases from V and 7 bases from J, with 14 bases between. CDR3 region: CASKTGSVQPQHF. The CDR3 DNA is TGTGCCAGCAAAACAGGGTCGGTACAGCCCCAGCATTTT.

Ten or more counts support this clonotype. The chain links TRBV4-2 to TRBJ2-1; TRBD2 matches 8 bases. This CDR3 region has 15 residues. Germline V gene lookup returns CDR1 LGHNA and CDR2 YNFKEQ. V lost 4 bases, J lost 8 bases, and 10 bases stayed unmatched. CDR3 nucleotides: TGTGCCAGCAGCCTACTTCCGGGGGGGACCGATGAGCAGTTCTTC. Translation gives CASSLLPGGTDEQFF.

Ten or more counts support this clonotype. This rearrangement joins TRBV12-3 or TRBV12-4 to TRBJ2-7; D remains unclear. The CDR3 sequence is 13 residues long. Trimming left V 7 bases short and J 4 bases short, with 14 bases between. The CDR3 protein is CASMTTGHYEQYF. Here the CDR3 DNA reads TGTGCCAGCATGACGACGGGTCATTACGAGCAGTACTTC.

This rearrangement joins TRBV28 to TRBJ1-1, with D possibly TRBD1 on 5 matching bases. The CDR3 loop spans 13 amino acids. V dropped 3 bases and J dropped 4 bases, with 9 bases sitting between them. Looked up from germline, CDR1 is MDHEN and CDR2 is SYDVKM. The CDR3 here is CASSLRGATEAFF. CDR3 nucleotide sequence: TGTGCCAGCAGTTTGAGGGGTGCCACTGAAGCTTTCTTT. Supplemented by reference TRBV28 and TRBJ1-1, the full variable domain reads DVKVTQSSRYLVKRTGEKVFLECVQDMDHENMFWYRQDPGLGLRLIYFSYDVKMKEKGDIPEGYSVSREKKERFSLILESASTNQTSMYLCASSLRGATEAFFGQGTRLTVV.

This clonotype was observed a handful of times. The V and J genes are TRBV20-1 and TRBJ1-6; maybe TRBD1 (6 bases). Germline V CDR1 and CDR2: DFQATT, SNEGSKA (reference sequence). This CDR3 contains 16 residues. V gave up 3 bases and J gave up 4 bases, with 16 bases separating them. CDR3 amino acids: CSASGTRGGYNSPLHF. CDR3 coding DNA: TGCAGTGCTAGTGGGACACGGGGGGGGTATAATTCACCCCTCCACTTT.

The genes are TRBV12-3 or TRBV12-4 and TRBJ2-6; weak D call: TRBD1 (6 bases). There are 15 residues in the CDR3. V was cut by 7 bases and J by 0 bases, with 10 bases left in between. CDR3 sequence reads: CASILGGSGANVLTF. DNA for the CDR3: TGTGCCAGCATCTTAGGGGGCTCTGGGGCCAACGTCCTGACTTTC.